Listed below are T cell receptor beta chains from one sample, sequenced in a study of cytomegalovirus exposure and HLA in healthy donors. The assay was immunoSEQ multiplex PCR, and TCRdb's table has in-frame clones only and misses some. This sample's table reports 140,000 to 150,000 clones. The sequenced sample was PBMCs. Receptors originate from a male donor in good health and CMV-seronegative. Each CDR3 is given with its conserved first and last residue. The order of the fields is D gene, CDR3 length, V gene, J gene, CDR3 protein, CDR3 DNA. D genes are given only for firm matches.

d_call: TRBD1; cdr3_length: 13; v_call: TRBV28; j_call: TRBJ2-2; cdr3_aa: CAGGTAITGELFF; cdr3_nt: TGTGCCGGTGGGACAGCAATCACCGGGGAGCTGTTTTTT
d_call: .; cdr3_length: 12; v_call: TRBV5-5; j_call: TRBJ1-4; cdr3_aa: CASSLAAGKLFF; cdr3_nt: TGTGCCAGCAGCTTGGCCGCAGGGAAACTGTTTTTT
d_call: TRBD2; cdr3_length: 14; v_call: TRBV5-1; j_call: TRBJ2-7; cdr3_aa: CASAEAGGPYEQYF; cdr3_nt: TGCGCCAGCGCTGAGGCGGGAGGGCCCTACGAGCAGTACTTC
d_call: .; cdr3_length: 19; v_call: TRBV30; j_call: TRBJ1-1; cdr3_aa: CAWSMRTVGVYRWDTEAFF; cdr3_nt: TGTGCCTGGAGTATGAGGACGGTCGGAGTCTATCGATGGGACACTGAGGCTTTCTTT
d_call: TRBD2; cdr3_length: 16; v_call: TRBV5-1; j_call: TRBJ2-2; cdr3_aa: CASSLELAGGTGELFF; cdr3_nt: TGCGCCAGCAGCTTGGAACTAGCGGGAGGCACCGGGGAGCTGTTTTTT
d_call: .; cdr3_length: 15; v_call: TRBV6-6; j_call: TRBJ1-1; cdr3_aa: CASSYPDRTNTEAFF; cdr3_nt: TGTGCCAGCAGTTACCCAGACAGGACGAACACTGAAGCTTTCTTT
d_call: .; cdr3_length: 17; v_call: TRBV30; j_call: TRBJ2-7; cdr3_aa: CAWSVRGAAPPKYEQYF; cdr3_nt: TGTGCCTGGAGTGTACGGGGGGCCGCACCGCCTAAATACGAGCAGTACTTC
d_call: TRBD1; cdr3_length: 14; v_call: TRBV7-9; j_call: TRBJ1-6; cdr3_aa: CASSSTGGSSPLHF; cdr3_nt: TGTGCCAGCAGCTCGACAGGGGGAAGTTCACCCCTCCACTTT
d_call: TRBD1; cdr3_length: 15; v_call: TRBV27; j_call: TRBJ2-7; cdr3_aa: CASSLRTGINYEQYF; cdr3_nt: TGTGCCAGCAGTTTGAGGACAGGGATAAACTACGAGCAGTACTTC
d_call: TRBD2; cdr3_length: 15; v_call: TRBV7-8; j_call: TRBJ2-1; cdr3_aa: CASSLETSGTYEQFF; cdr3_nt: TGTGCCAGCAGCTTAGAGACTAGCGGGACCTATGAGCAGTTCTTC
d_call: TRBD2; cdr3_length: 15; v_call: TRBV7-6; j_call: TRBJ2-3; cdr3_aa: CASSASGSNTDTQYF; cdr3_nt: TGTGCCAGCAGCGCCAGCGGGAGTAACACAGATACGCAGTATTTT
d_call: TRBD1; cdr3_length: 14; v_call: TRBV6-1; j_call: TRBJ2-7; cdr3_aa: CASSVRTGGSEQYF; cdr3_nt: TGTGCCAGCAGTGTCAGAACAGGGGGCTCCGAGCAGTACTTC
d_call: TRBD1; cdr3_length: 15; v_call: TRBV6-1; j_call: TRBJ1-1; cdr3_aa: CASSAVTGANTEAFF; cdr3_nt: TGTGCCAGCAGTGCGGTGACAGGGGCGAACACTGAAGCTTTCTTT
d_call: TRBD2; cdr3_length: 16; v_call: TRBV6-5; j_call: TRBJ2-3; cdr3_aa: CASSFLAGRGTDTQYF; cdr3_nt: TGTGCCAGCAGTTTCCTAGCGGGGAGAGGGACAGATACGCAGTATTTT
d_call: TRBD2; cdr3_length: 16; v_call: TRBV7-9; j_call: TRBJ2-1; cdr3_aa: CASSLSRTSGAREQFF; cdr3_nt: TGTGCCAGCAGCTTATCGAGGACTAGCGGGGCCCGTGAGCAGTTCTTC
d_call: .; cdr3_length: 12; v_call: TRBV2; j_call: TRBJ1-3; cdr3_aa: CASSEDLYTIYF; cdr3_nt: TGTGCCAGCAGTGAAGATTTATACACCATATATTTT
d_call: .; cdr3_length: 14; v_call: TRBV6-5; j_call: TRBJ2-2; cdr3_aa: CASSPTGNTGELFF; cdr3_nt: TGTGCCAGCAGTCCGACAGGGAACACCGGGGAGCTGTTTTTT
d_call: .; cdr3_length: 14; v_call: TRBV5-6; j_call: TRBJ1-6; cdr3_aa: CASSLGQINSPLHF; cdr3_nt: TGTGCCAGCAGCTTGGGACAGATTAATTCACCCCTCCACTTT
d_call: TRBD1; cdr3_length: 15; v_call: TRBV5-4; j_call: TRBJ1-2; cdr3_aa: CASSPTGDHYYGYTF; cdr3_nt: TGTGCCAGCAGCCCTACAGGGGACCATTACTATGGCTACACCTTC
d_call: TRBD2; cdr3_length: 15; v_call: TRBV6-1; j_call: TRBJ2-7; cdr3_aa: CASSIGPAGAYEQYF; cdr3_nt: TGTGCCAGCAGTATCGGGCCAGCGGGGGCCTACGAGCAGTACTTC
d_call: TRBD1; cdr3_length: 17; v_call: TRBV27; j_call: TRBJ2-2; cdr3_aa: CASRPNRGITNTGELFF; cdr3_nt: TGTGCCAGCAGACCGAACAGGGGGATAACGAACACCGGGGAGCTGTTTTTT
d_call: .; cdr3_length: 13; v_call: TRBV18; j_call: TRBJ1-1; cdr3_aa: CASSGSMDTEAFF; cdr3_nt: TGTGCCAGCTCAGGGAGTATGGACACTGAAGCTTTCTTT
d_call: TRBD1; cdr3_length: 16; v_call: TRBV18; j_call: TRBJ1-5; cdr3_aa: CASSPNRQGYNQPQHF; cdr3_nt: TGTGCCAGCTCACCAAACAGACAGGGGTACAATCAGCCCCAGCATTTT
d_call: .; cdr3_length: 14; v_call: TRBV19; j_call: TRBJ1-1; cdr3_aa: CASSIDPGEGEAFF; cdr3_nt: TGTGCCAGTAGTATAGATCCCGGAGAGGGCGAGGCTTTCTTT
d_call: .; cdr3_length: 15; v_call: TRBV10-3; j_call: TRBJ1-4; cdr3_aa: CAISARAERGEKLFF; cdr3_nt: TGTGCCATCAGCGCCCGAGCCGAGCGTGGAGAAAAACTGTTTTTT
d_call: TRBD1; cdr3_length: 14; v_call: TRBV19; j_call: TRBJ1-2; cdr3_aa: CASSRDRGRGGYTF; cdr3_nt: TGTGCCAGTAGCCGGGACAGGGGGCGCGGAGGCTACACCTTC
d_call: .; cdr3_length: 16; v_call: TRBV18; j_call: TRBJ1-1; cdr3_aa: CASSPVGAGMNTEAFF; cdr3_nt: TGTGCCAGCTCACCGGTAGGTGCGGGGATGAACACTGAAGCTTTCTTT
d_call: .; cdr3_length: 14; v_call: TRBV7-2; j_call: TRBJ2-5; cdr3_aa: CASSLERQSETQYF; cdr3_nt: TGTGCCAGCAGCTTAGAGCGACAGTCGGAGACCCAGTACTTC
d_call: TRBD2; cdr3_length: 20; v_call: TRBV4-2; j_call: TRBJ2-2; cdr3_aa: CASSQGPPAFAGGYTGELFF; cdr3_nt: TGTGCCAGCAGCCAAGGTCCCCCGGCGTTCGCGGGAGGGTACACCGGGGAGCTGTTTTTT
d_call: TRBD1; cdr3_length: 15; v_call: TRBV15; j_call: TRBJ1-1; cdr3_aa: CATSSAGTGDTEAFF; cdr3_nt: TGTGCCACCAGCAGCGCTGGGACAGGGGACACTGAAGCTTTCTTT
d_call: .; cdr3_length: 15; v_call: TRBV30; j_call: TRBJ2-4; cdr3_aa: CAWSWDTLAKNIQYF; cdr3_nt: TGTGCCTGGAGTTGGGACACGCTAGCCAAAAACATTCAGTACTTC
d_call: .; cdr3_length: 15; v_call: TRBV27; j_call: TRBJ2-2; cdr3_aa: CASSFIAGNTGELFF; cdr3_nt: TGTGCCAGCAGTTTTATTGCGGGGAACACCGGGGAGCTGTTTTTT
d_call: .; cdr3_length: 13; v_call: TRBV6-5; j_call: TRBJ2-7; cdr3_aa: CASSYSVRNPQYF; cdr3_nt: TGTGCCAGCAGTTACTCGGTCAGGAATCCTCAGTACTTC
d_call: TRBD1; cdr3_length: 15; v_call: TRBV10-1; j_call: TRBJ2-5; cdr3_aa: CASRVPGQYQETQYF; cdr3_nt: TGCGCCAGCAGGGTCCCGGGACAGTACCAAGAGACCCAGTACTTC
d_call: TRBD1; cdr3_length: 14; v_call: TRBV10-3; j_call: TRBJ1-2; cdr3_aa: CAISRQGADYGYTF; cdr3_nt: TGTGCCATCAGCCGACAGGGGGCCGACTATGGCTACACCTTC
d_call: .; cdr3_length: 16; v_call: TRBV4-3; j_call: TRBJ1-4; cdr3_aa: CASSQDFRTRNEKLFF; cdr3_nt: TGCGCCAGCAGCCAAGATTTTAGGACAAGGAATGAAAAACTGTTTTTT
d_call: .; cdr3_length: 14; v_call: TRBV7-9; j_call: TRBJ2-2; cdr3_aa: CASSSIQGTGELFF; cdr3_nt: TGTGCCAGCAGCTCAATACAGGGCACCGGGGAGCTGTTTTTT
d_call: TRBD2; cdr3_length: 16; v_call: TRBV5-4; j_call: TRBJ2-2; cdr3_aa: CASSLLAGIYTGELFF; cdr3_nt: TGTGCCAGCAGCTTGTTAGCGGGTATTTACACCGGGGAGCTGTTTTTT
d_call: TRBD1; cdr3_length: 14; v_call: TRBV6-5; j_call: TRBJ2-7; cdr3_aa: CASSFGTGAYEQYF; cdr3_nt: TGTGCCAGCAGTTTTGGGACAGGCGCCTACGAGCAGTACTTC
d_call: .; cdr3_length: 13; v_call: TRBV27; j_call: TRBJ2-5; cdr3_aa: CASSFYAGETQYF; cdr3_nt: TGTGCCAGCAGTTTCTATGCCGGGGAGACCCAGTACTTC
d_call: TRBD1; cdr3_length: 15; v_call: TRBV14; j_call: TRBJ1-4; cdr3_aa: CASSNRGPTNEKLFF; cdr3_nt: TGTGCCAGCAGCAACAGGGGGCCAACTAATGAAAAACTGTTTTTT
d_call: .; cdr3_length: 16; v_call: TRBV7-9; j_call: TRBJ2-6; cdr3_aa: CASSFPDSEGANVLTF; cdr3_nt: TGTGCCAGCAGTTTCCCGGACTCGGAAGGGGCCAACGTCCTGACTTTC
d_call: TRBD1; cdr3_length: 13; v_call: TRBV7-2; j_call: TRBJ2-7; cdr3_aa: CASSIGQGYEQYF; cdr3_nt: TGTGCCAGCAGCATAGGACAGGGATACGAGCAGTACTTC
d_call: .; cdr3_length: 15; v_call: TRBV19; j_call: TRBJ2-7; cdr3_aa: CASSMPGRAGYEQYF; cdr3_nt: TGTGCCAGTAGTATGCCCGGCAGGGCAGGCTACGAGCAGTACTTC
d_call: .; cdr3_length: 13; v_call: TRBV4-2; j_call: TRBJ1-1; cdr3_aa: CASSQTFSTEAFF; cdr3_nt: TGTGCCAGCAGCCAAACCTTTAGCACTGAAGCTTTCTTT
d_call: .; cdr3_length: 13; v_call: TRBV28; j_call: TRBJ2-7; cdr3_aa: CASSLDKTYEQYF; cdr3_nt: TGTGCCAGCAGTTTAGACAAAACCTACGAGCAGTACTTC
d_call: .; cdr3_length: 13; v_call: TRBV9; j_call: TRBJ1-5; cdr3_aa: CASSVGGFGPQHF; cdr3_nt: TGTGCCAGCAGCGTAGGAGGGTTTGGGCCCCAGCACTTT
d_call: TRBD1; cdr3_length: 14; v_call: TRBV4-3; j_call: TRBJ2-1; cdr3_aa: CASSDHRGPIEQFF; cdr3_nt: TGCGCCAGCAGCGACCATAGGGGGCCTATTGAGCAGTTCTTC
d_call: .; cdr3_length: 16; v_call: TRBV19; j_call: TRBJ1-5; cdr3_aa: CASSFTPLPGNQPQHF; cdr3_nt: TGTGCCAGTAGTTTCACACCTCTCCCCGGCAATCAGCCCCAGCATTTT
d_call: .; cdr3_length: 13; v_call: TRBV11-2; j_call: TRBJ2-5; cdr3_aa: CASSLEPQGAQYF; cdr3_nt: TGTGCCAGCAGCTTAGAACCCCAAGGGGCCCAGTACTTC
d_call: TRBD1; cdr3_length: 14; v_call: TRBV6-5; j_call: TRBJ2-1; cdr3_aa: CASSRGQGKFEQFF; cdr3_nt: TGTGCCAGCAGCCGAGGACAGGGAAAGTTTGAGCAGTTCTTC
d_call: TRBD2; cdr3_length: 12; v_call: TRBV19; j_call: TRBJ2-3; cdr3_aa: CASSPGGDTQYF; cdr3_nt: TGTGCCAGTAGCCCCGGGGGGGATACGCAGTATTTT